These 8 T cell receptor beta chains came from one sample sequenced in a study of cytomegalovirus exposure and HLA in healthy donors. Vbeta (60) and Jbeta (13) primers were used in the PCR. Generated by immunoSEQ multiplex PCR, the TCRdb table keeps only in-frame clones and is missing some. The profile covers over 95,000 clones, with 76% appearing a single time and approximately 12% taken by the ten largest. Sequenced input: PBMCs. All receptors derive from a woman between 40 and 55 years old in good health and CMV-seropositive.

This clone was counted once. The J gene is TRBJ1-4, the V gene TRBV15, with D maybe TRBD1 (6 bases). The germline V gene has CDR1 LNHNV and CDR2 YYDKDF (reference sequence). CDR3 length equals 15 residues. Trimming stripped 5 bases from V and 3 bases from J, with 13 bases between. CDR3 amino acids: CATSGNRVANEKLFF. The DNA for the CDR3 is TGTGCCACCAGCGGAAACAGGGTGGCTAATGAAAAACTGTTTTTT.

The chain uses TRBV18 and TRBJ1-1; D unclear. This CDR3 region has 14 residues. Trimming stripped 2 bases from V and 3 bases from J, with 10 bases between. Germline-derived CDR1 and CDR2 are KGHSH and LQKENI. The CDR3 DNA reads as TGTGCCAGCTCACCAAACACATTGGACACTGAAGCTTTCTTT. It encodes CASSPNTLDTEAFF. Full variable domain (outside the CDR3, taken from reference TRBV18 and TRBJ1-1): NAGVMQNPRHLVRRRGQEARLRCSPMKGHSHVYWYRQLPEEGLKFMVYLQKENIIDESGMPKERFSAEFPKEGPSILRIQQVVRGDSAAYFCASSPNTLDTEAFFGQGTRLTVV.

J is TRBJ1-6 and V is TRBV27, with 9 bases fitting TRBD1. V lost 6 bases, J lost 6 bases, and 12 bases stayed unmatched. This CDR3 spans 17 amino acids. In germline, CDR1 is MNHEY, CDR2 SMNVEV (reference sequence). For the CDR3, the DNA is TGTGCCAGCAGCCCACTATCGGGACAGGGAAGTAATTCACCCCTCCACTTT. Translating gives CASSPLSGQGSNSPLHF.

The CDR3 region is CASSDSIQELYKTPYSNQPQHF. DNA of the CDR3: TGTGCCAGCAGTGACTCAATACAGGAGCTGTACAAGACACCCTATAGCAATCAGCCCCAGCATTTT. This chain joins TRBV6-4 and TRBJ1-5; the D gene is possibly TRBD1 (5 bases). Trimming removed 0 bases from V and 0 bases from J, with 27 bases in between. Germline CDR1 and CDR2: MRHNA and SNTAGT. There are 22 residues in the CDR3.

The chain carries TRBV28 and TRBJ1-1; TRBD1 matches at 7 bases. The germline V gene has CDR1 MDHEN and CDR2 SYDVKM. The CDR3 loop spans 15 amino acids. V lost 5 bases and J lost 2; bases outside the gene matches: 8. This CDR3 is CASSDPGTVNTEAFF. The CDR3 region has the DNA TGTGCCAGCAGTGACCCCGGGACAGTAAACACTGAAGCTTTCTTT.

The chain joins TRBV5-1 to TRBJ1-3; 9 positions match TRBD1. Germline CDR1 and CDR2: SGHRS and YFSETQ. The CDR3 length is 15 residues. J gave up 2 bases and V 2 bases, and 2 bases lay outside the gene matches. CDR3 nucleotides: TGCGCCAGCAGCTTACAGGGGGCGGCTGGAAACACCATATATTTT. This sequence encodes CASSLQGAAGNTIYF.

The rearrangement uses TRBV29-1 and TRBJ1-1; D call uncertain. Trimming removed 5 bases at V and 1 base at J, with 14 bases between. CDR1 and CDR2 (germline): SQVTM, ANQGSEA. The CDR3 has 14 amino acids. This chain's CDR3 is CSVFLWAQNTEAFF. CDR3 nucleotides: TGCAGCGTTTTTCTGTGGGCCCAGAACACTGAAGCTTTCTTT.

The CDR3 DNA follows: TGTGCCATCAGTCGAACAGGGGCAAATCAGCCCCAGCATTTT. The encoded protein is CAISRTGANQPQHF. This sequence joins TRBV10-3 and TRBJ1-5; TRBD1 matches 7 bases. Germline V gives CDR1 ENHRY, CDR2 SYGVKD. The trim removed 5 bases at V and 4 bases at J, leaving 5 bases unmatched. The CDR3 is made up of 14 amino acids.